This T cell receptor beta chain comes out of a study of Ad26.COV2.S vaccination and SARS-CoV-2 variants. The V end was cut by 3 bases, the J end by 8 bases, with 10 bases between. The CDR3 spans 11 residues. Germline V gives CDR1 DFQATT, CDR2 SNEGSKA (reference sequence). Treatment denoted: 15 to 20 received Ad26.COV2.S at low or high dose, single or two shots; 5 received placebo; per-sample allocation not given. The study sampled participants on day 63 after the first vaccine or placebo injection. Profiling relied on immunoSEQ multiplex PCR, and the TCRdb table lists in-frame clones only, not all of them. The sample has about 410,000 clones, 70% to 90% seen once.

The sequenced sample was peripheral blood, obtained in a trial of Ad26.COV2.S vaccine versus placebo. The origin of this receptor is a person aged 18-65 years who received the Ad26.COV2.S COVID-19 vaccine or a placebo. V is TRBV20-1 and J is TRBJ1-1; unclear D gene. For the CDR3, the DNA is TGCAGTGCTAGGAAGCCGGGAGAAGCTTTCTTT. Protein: CSARKPGEAFF.